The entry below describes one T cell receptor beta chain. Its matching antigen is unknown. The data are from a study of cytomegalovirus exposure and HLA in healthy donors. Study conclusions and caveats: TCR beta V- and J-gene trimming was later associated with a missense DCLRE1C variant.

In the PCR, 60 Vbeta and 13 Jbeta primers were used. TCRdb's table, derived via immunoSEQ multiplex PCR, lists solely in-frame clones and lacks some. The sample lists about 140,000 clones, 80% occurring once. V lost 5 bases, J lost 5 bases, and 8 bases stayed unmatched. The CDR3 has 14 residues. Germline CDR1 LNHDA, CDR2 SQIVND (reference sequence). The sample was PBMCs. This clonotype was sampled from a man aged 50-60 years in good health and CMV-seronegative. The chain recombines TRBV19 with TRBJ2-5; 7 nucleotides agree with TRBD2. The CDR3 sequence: CASSASGNRETQYF. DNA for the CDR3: TGTGCCAGTAGTGCCAGCGGGAATCGGGAGACCCAGTACTTC.